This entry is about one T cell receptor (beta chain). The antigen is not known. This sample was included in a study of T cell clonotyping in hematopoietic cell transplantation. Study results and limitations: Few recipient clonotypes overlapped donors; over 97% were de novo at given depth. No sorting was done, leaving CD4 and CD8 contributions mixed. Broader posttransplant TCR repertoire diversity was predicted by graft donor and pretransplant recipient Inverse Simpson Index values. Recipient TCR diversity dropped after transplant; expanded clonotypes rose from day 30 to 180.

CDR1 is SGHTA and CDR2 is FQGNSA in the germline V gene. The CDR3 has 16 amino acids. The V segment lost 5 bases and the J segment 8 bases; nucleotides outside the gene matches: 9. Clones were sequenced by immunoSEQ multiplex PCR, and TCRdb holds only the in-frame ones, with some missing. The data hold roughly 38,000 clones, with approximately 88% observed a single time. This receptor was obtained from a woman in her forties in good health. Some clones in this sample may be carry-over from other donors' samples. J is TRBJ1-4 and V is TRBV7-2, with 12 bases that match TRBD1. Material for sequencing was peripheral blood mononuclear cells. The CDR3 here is CASSINRDRGQEKLFF. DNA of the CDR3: TGTGCCAGCAGCATAAATCGGGACAGGGGGCAGGAAAAACTGTTTTTT.